This T cell receptor beta chain was recovered during a study of T cells in Graves' hyperthyroidism and ophthalmopathy (dated by TCRdb to about 2019). At the level of the whole study: Peripheral blood was collected at initial diagnosis, before any treatment. TCR V-J signatures able to tell the groups apart were searched for in a discovery cohort of approximately 95 patients, of whom roughly 42 had Graves' ophthalmopathy and under 65 had stable Graves' hyperthyroidism. An independent validation cohort of around 19 hyperthyroidism patients and approximately 16 patients who later progressed to ophthalmopathy tested prospective prediction of ophthalmopathy. The 100 discovery patients were randomly split 7:3 into training and test sets. The study also compared thyroid tissue and blood T-cell repertoires from 5 to 7 Graves' hyperthyroidism patients. Following sampling, methimazole starting at 30 mg daily was given to hyperthyroidism patients, and high-dose intravenous methylprednisolone was given to ophthalmopathy patients. TCR Vbeta CDR3 sequencing of approximately 140 peripheral blood samples (over 40 ophthalmopathy, 75 to 80 hyperthyroidism and about 17 progressor patients) is reported in the paper. General study outcomes and caveats: A model built on a 13 V-J signature distinguished ophthalmopathy from stable hyperthyroidism, reaching 85% to 90% sensitivity and approximately 83% specificity in cross-validation and 80%/75% in testing. Sample size was not statistically predetermined, and investigators were not blinded to group allocation. Most expanded thyroid clonotypes (frequency above 0.001) were also detected in blood, suggesting blood repertoires may reflect thyroid immune responses. In validation, the model predicted progression to ophthalmopathy with approximately 71% sensitivity and less than 75% specificity, a median of around six months before onset.

This clonotype was seen ten or more times. No antigen is known for it. Base qualities are missing; no much larger clone stands one base away. In the ophthalmopathy patients, disease was moderately to severely active, with a Clinical Activity Score of 3 or more, a NOSPECS grade of 4 or more, and a duration of less than 3 months. Exclusion was applied to patients with uncontrolled infections, other autoimmune diseases, pregnancy or lactation. Diagnoses relied on clinical symptoms, serum thyroxine and TRAb, thyroid ultrasound and orbital computed tomography. Ficoll-Paque density gradient centrifugation was used to isolate PBMCs from under 11 ml of fresh peripheral blood. Total RNA was extracted using Trizol reagent, and RNA quality was assessed on an Agilent 2100 Bioanalyzer. Amplification of TCR beta CDR3 regions was carried out from RNA transcripts. The first round of RT-PCR for the TCR CDR3 was performed with the HTBI primer set and the Qiagen OneStep RT-PCR kit. A second multiplex PCR round built the libraries, followed by size selection and purification. Libraries were sequenced paired-end with 100 bp reads on an Illumina HiSeq2000. The study's processing was this. SOAPnuke was used to process the raw data, throwing out any read that contained adapters or uncalled bases, had a mean Phred below 15, or lacked an exact constant-primer or identifier match. COPE v1.2.5 was used to merge high-quality paired reads, and clonotypes were defined as unique nucleotide sequences. Clonotypes were aligned to IMGT TRBV, TRBD and TRBJ reference segments using MiTCR v1.1. The analysis was restricted to V-J combinations with a frequency above 0.0001, which together covered approximately 99% of the repertoires. The TCS score was defined as the ratio of F50 (clonal expansion) to E x V (chaos), calculated using BLOSUM62-based TCRdist between CDR3 peptides within each V-J. Welch's t-statistics and random forest reduced 450 to 600 V-J features to 10 to 15, which were used in a naive Bayes classifier (R e1071). Clones were called with MiXCR by TCRdb after fastp trimmed the public reads at Q25, and only in-frame beta chains were retained. Each record represents a unique CDR3 protein, reported with the most common genes and DNA among its rows. These V and J calls rely on TCRdb rather than the paper's analysis. Within this sample are under 250,000 distinct CDR3 sequences, with about 25% of them counted one time only. The ten largest account for around 40% of the sample.

The germline V gene sets CDR1 to SGHTA and CDR2 to FQGNSA. Trimming at the junction amounts to 4 bases on V and 0 bases on J, and the germline ends lie 10 bases apart. The CDR3 spans 14 residues, from the cysteine through the phenylalanine. Just CDR3 DNA is preserved here, 42 bases in frame from base 1. This sequence uses TRBV7-2 and TRBJ2-7; TRBD2 is possibly the D segment (6 matching bases). Specimen: blood. This sequence originates from a woman aged 40 to 50 with Graves' ophthalmopathy. CDR3 protein: CASSYSGLSYEQYF. The DNA sequence is as follows: TGTGCCAGCAGCTATAGCGGTCTCTCCTACGAGCAGTACTTC.